Each of the 7 T cell receptor beta chains below was sequenced from the same sample in a study of patients and donors after allogeneic stem cell transplantation. TCRdb reanalysed the RT-PCR reads using MiXCR and keeps one entry per CDR3 protein. The repertoire holds approximately 220,000 distinct CDR3 sequences, with around two fifths as singletons. Sequencing input: blood, either unsorted or a sorted T cell fraction (not recorded which). The source is a human donor who was either an allogeneic HSCT recipient or a stem cell or donor lymphocyte infusion donor (not recorded which). It is not recorded whose cells these are; they may come from a transplant donor.

The chain couples TRBV28 to TRBJ2-2, with D possibly being TRBD2 (5 bases). The length of the CDR3 is 14 residues. Trimming removed 7 bases at V and 4 bases at J, with 13 bases between. CDR1 is MDHEN and CDR2 is SYDVKM in the germline V gene. Here the CDR3 reads CASTHGLSTGELFF. DNA for the CDR3: TGTGCCAGCACCCACGGACTCAGCACCGGGGAGCTGTTTTTT.

This clonotype was detected only a few times. The rearrangement links TRBV12-3 or TRBV12-4 to TRBJ1-5, with D maybe TRBD1 (5 bases). V lost 3 bases, J lost 6 bases, and 15 bases lay in between. This CDR3 contains 15 residues. The CDR3 protein is CASSFGGARAQPQHF. The DNA for the CDR3 is TGTGCCAGCAGTTTTGGTGGGGCCAGGGCTCAGCCCCAGCATTTT.

This clonotype was seen a few times. The chain uses TRBV7-8 and TRBJ1-6; D is uncertain. The CDR3 consists of 17 residues. Germline loops: CDR1 SGHVS, CDR2 FQNEAQ. Trimming took 1 base from V and 4 from J, leaving 14 bases between them. In nucleotides, the CDR3 is TGTGCCAGCAGCTTAGTGCCAGTCACGGGGTATAATTCACCCCTCCACTTT. This encodes CASSLVPVTGYNSPLHF.

The rearrangement joins TRBV20-1 to TRBJ1-2; 9 nucleotides agree with TRBD1. Losses at the gene ends were 6 bases for V and 6 bases for J; bases not matched to a gene: 11. Per the germline V gene, CDR1 is DFQATT and CDR2 is SNEGSKA (reference sequence). The CDR3 runs to 14 residues. In DNA form, the CDR3 reads TGCAGTGCGGCCGGGACAGGGTATGGGGATGGCTACACCTTC. As protein: CSAAGTGYGDGYTF.

The V gene is TRBV20-1, the J gene TRBJ1-5; possibly TRBD1 for D (6 bases). V was trimmed by 5 bases and J by 5 bases, leaving 13 bases between them. The germline CDR1 and CDR2 sequences are DFQATT and SNEGSKA (reference sequence). There are 13 residues in the CDR3. CDR3 DNA: TGCAGTGCTCGAGGGGGGGCTCATCAGCCCCAGCATTTT. Its protein is CSARGGAHQPQHF.

V gene TRBV12-3 or TRBV12-4 combines with J gene TRBJ1-3; no clear D gene. This CDR3 has 16 residues. The ends were cut back, 6 bases at V and 2 bases at J, with 17 bases in the middle. The CDR3 DNA reads as TGTGCCAGCAGCCCTACGGACGGCACTCCTGGAAACACCATATATTTT. This sequence encodes CASSPTDGTPGNTIYF.

This clonotype has only a few counts. The chain combines TRBV25-1 with TRBJ1-6, with a weak D call TRBD1 (5 bases). The CDR3 covers 12 residues. Germline CDR1 MGHDK, CDR2 SYGVNS. V was pared by 6 bases and J by 6 bases, with 6 bases between. The CDR3 loop is CASRGPNSPLHF. CDR3 coding DNA: TGTGCCAGCAGGGGACCTAATTCACCCCTCCACTTT.